The present TCR beta chain was sequenced within a study of T cell repertoires in cytomegalovirus infection. Study summary: Recently identified HLA-C-restricted CMV epitopes were used, and well-studied HLA-B-restricted CMV epitopes were used as well. Public signatures in TCR beta pointed to CMV infection and matching HLA type.

Using its own MiXCR run on the reads, TCRdb lists one record per CDR3 protein. Of about half a million distinct CDR3 sequences listed, about 44% are singletons. Points on this clonotype: Its specificity is unknown. At one boundary the junction diverges from the germline segment, which might be a read error.

CDR3 size: 17 residues. Germline CDR1 SGHTA, CDR2 FQGNSA. Study-wide results and caveats: The ex vivo response was dominated by HLA-C-restricted CMV-specific TCR beta clonotypes. Accumulated public TCR beta family frequency recognized individuals carrying CMV together with the relevant HLA.

The source of this sequence is a human donor in good health (CMV status not recorded). Some clones in this sample may be carry-over from other donors' samples. J is TRBJ2-7 and V is TRBV7-2, with D possibly matching TRBD2 (7 bases). The specimen comprised cultured PBMCs, sampled from culture after CMV antigen stimulation. Here the CDR3 DNA reads TGTGTCAGCAGCTTAGTTAGTCCCCCCGGACTAGGGGGCGAGCAGTACTTC. Translating gives CVSSLVSPPGLGGEQYF.